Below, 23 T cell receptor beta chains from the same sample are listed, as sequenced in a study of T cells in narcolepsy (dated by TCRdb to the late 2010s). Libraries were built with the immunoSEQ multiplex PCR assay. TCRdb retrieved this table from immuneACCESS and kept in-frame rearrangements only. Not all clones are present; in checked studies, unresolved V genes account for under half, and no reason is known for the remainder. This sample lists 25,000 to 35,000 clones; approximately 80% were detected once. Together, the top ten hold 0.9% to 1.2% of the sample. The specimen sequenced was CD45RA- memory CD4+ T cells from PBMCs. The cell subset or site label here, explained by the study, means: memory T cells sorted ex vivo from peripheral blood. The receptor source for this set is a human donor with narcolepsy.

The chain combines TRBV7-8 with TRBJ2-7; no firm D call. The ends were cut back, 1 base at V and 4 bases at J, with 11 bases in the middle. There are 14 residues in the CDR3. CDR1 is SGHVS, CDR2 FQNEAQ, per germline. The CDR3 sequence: CASSLVSLGYEQYF. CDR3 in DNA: TGTGCCAGCAGCTTAGTGTCGTTGGGGTACGAGCAGTACTTC.

DNA of the CDR3: TGCGCCAGCAGAACAGGATTTTCTAACTATGGCTACACCTTC. Translated, it gives CASRTGFSNYGYTF. The chain links TRBV5-1 to TRBJ1-2; perhaps TRBD1 as D (5 bases). Germline lookup yields CDR1 SGHRS and CDR2 YFSETQ. The CDR3 is made up of 14 amino acids. Trimming took 5 bases from V and 0 from J, leaving 11 bases between them. The complete variable domain, with remaining parts taken from reference TRBV5-1 and TRBJ1-2, reads KAGVTQTPRYLIKTRGQQVTLSCSPISGHRSVSWYQQTPGQGLQFLFEYFSETQRNKGNFPGRFSGRQFSNSRSEMNVSTLELGDSALYLCASRTGFSNYGYTFGSGTRLTVV.

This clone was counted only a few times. The CDR3 coding sequence is TGTGCCAGCAGTTCACGACTGGAGCAGTTCTTC. This translates into CASSSRLEQFF. The chain couples TRBV28 to TRBJ2-1; D is unresolved. Germline V gene data show CDR1 as MDHEN and CDR2 as SYDVKM. The V end lost 4 bases, the J end lost 10 bases, and 8 bases lay between the germline ends. The length of the CDR3 is 11 residues. The full variable domain, in which reference TRBV28 and TRBJ2-1 provide the parts outside the CDR3, is DVKVTQSSRYLVKRTGEKVFLECVQDMDHENMFWYRQDPGLGLRLIYFSYDVKMKEKGDIPEGYSVSREKKERFSLILESASTNQTSMYLCASSSRLEQFFGPGTRLTVL.

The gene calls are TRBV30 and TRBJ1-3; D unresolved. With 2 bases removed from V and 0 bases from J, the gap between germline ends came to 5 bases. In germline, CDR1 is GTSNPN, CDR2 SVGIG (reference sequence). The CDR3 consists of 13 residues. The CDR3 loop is CAWSRISGNTIYF. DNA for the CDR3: TGTGCCTGGAGTCGGATCTCTGGAAACACCATATATTTT.

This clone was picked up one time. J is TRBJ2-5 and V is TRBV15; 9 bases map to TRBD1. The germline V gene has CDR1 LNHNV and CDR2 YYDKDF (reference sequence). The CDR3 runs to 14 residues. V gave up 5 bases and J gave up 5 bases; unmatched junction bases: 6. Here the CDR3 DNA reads TGTGCCACCAGCGGATACAGGGGGCAGGAGACCCAGTACTTC. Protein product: CATSGYRGQETQYF.

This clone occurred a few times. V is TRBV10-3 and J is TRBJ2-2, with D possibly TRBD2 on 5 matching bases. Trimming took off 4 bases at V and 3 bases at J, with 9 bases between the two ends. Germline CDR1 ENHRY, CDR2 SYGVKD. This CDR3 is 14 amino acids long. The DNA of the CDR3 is TGTGCCATCAGTGTGCTAGCCGACACCGGGGAGCTGTTTTTT. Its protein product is CAISVLADTGELFF.

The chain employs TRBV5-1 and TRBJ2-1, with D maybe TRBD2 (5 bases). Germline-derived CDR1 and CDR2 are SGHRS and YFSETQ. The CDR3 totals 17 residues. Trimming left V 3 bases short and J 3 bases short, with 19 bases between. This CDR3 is CASSWGVPSLLYNEQFF. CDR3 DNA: TGCGCCAGCAGCTGGGGAGTTCCAAGTCTACTCTACAATGAGCAGTTCTTC.

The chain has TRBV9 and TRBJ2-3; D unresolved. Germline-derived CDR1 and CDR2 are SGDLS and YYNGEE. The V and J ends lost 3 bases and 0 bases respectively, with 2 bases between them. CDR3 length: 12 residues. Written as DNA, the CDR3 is TGTGCCAGCAGCGCAAGCACAGATACGCAGTATTTT. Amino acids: CASSASTDTQYF.

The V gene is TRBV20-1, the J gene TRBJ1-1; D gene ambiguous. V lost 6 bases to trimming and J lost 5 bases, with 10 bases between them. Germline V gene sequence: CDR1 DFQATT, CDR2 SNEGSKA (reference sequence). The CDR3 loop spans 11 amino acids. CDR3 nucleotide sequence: TGCAGTGCCCCAGGTTTTACTGAAGCTTTCTTT. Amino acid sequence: CSAPGFTEAFF.

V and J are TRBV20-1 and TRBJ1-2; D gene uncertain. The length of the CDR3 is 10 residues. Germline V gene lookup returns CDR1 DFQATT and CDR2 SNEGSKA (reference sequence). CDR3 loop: CSVSSRGYTF. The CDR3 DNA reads TGCAGCGTCTCCTCGCGGGGCTACACCTTC.

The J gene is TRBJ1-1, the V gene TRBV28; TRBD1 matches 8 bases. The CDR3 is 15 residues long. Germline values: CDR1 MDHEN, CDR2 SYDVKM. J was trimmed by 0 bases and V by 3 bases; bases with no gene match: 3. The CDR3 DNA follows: TGTGCCAGCAGTTTTTCCAGGGGGCTGAACACTGAAGCTTTCTTT. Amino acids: CASSFSRGLNTEAFF.

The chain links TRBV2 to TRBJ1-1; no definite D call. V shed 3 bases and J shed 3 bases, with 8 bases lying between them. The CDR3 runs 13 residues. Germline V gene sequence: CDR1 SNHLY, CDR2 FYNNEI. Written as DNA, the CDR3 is TGTGCCAGCAGTGATTTGGTTTACACTGAAGCTTTCTTT. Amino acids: CASSDLVYTEAFF.

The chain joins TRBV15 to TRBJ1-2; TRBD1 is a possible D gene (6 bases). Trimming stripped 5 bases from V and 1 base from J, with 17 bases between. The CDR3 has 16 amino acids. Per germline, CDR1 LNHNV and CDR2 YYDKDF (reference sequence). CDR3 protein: CATSGGGQFFNYGYTF. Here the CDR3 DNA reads TGTGCCACCAGCGGCGGCGGACAGTTCTTTAACTATGGCTACACCTTC.

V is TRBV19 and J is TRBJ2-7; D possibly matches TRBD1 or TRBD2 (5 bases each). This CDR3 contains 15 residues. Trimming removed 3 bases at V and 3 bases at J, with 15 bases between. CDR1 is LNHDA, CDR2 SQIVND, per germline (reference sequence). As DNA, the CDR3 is TGTGCCAGTAGTATGTTGGGACCGCCAGACTACGAGCAGTACTTC. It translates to CASSMLGPPDYEQYF.

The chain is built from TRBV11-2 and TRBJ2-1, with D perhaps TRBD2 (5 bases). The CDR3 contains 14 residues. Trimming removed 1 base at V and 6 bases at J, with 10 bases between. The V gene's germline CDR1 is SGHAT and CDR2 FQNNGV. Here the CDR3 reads CASSLAGSLNEQFF. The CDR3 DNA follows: TGTGCCAGCAGCTTAGCGGGATCTCTCAATGAGCAGTTCTTC.

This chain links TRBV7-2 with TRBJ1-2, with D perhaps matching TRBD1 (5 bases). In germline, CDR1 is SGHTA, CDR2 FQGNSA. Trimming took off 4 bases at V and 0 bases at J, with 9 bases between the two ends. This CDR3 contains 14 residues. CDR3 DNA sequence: TGTGCCAGCAGCTCGGACACACCTAACTATGGCTACACCTTC. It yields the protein CASSSDTPNYGYTF.

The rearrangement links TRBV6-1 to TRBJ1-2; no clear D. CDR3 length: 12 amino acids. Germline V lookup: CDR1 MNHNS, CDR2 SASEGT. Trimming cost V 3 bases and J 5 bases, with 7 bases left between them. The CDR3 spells CASSDRGYGYTF. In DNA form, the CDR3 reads TGTGCCAGCAGTGACCGCGGGTATGGCTACACCTTC.

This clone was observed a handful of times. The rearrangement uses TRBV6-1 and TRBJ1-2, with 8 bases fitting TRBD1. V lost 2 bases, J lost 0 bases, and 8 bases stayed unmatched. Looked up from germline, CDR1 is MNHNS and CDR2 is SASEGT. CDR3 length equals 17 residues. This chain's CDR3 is CASSERRQGPTNYGYTF. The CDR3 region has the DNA TGTGCCAGCAGTGAACGAAGACAGGGGCCAACTAACTATGGCTACACCTTC.

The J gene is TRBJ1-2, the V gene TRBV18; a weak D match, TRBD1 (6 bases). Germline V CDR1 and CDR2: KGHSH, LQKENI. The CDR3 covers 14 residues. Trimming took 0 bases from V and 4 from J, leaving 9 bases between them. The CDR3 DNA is TGTGCCAGCTCACCACCGGGGGGCACCTATGGCTACACCTTC. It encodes CASSPPGGTYGYTF. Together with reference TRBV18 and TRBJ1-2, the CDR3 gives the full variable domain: NAGVMQNPRHLVRRRGQEARLRCSPMKGHSHVYWYRQLPEEGLKFMVYLQKENIIDESGMPKERFSAEFPKEGPSILRIQQVVRGDSAAYFCASSPPGGTYGYTFGSGTRLTVV.

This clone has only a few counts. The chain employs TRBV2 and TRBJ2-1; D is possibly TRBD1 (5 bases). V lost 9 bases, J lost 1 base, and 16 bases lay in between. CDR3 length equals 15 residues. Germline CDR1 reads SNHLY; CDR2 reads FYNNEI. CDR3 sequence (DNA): TGTGCCAGTTCCGGTCAGGGCCCTTCCTACAATGAGCAGTTCTTC. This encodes CASSGQGPSYNEQFF.

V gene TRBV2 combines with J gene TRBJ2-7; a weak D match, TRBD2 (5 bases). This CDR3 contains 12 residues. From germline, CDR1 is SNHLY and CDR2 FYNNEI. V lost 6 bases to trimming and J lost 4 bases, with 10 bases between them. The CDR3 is CASRILGYEQYF. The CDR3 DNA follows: TGTGCCAGCAGAATACTAGGGTACGAGCAGTACTTC.

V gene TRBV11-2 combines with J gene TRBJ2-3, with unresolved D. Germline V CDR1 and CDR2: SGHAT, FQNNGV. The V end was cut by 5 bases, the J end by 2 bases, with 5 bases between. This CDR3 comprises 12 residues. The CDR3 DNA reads TGTGCCAGCAGCCCACACACAGATACGCAGTATTTT. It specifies CASSPHTDTQYF.

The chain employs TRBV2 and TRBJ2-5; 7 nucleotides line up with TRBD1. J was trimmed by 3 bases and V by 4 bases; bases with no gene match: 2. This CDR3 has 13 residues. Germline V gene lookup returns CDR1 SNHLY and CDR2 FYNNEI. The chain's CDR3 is CASSGGTEETQYF. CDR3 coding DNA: TGTGCCAGCAGTGGGGGGACAGAAGAGACCCAGTACTTC.